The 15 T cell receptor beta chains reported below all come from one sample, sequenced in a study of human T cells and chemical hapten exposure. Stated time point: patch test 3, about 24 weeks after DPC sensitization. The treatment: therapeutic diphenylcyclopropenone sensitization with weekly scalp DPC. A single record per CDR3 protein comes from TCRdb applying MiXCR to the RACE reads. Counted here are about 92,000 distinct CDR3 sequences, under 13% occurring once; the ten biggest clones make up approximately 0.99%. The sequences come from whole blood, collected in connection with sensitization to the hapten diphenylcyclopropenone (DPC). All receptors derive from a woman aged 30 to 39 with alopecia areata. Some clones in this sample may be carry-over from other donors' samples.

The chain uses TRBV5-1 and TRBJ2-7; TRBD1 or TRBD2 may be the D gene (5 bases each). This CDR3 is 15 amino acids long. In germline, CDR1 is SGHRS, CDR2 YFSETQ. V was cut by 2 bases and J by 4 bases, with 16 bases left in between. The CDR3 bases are TGCGCCAGCAGCTTTGGGGGATCCGACACGTACGAGCAGTACGTC. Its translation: CASSFGGSDTYEQYV.

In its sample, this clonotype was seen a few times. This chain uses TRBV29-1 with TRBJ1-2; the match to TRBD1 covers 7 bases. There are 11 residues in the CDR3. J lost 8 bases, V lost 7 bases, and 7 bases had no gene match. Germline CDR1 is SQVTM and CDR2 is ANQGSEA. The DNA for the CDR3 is TGCAGCGCCGGGACAGCCGGGGGCTACACCTTC. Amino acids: CSAGTAGGYTF.

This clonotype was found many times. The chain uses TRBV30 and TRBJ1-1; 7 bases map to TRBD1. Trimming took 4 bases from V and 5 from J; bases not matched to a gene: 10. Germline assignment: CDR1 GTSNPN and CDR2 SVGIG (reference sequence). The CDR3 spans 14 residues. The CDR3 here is CAWITQGRKTEAFF. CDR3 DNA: TGTGCCTGGATAACACAGGGGCGGAAGACTGAAGCTTTCTTT.

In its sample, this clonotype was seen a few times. The CDR3: CASGRGAPDTQYF. In nucleotides, the CDR3 is TGTGCCAGCGGGCGGGGAGCACCAGATACGCAGTATTTT. The chain employs TRBV28 and TRBJ2-3; D might be TRBD2 (6 bases). The CDR3 spans 13 residues. The germline CDR1 and CDR2 sequences are MDHEN and SYDVKM. V lost 8 bases and J lost 4, with 13 bases in between.

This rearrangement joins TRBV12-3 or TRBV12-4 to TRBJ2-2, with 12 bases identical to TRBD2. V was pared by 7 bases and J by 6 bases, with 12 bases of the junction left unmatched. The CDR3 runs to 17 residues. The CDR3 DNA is TGTGCCAGCACCGACGGACTAGCGGGAACTGGCGCCGGGGAGCTGTTTTTT. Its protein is CASTDGLAGTGAGELFF.

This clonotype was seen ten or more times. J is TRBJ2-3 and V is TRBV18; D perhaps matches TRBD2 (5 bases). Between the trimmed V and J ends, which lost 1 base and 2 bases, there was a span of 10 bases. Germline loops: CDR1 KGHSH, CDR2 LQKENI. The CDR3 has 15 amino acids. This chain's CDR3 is CASSPLTGNTDTQYF. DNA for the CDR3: TGTGCCAGCTCACCACTGACGGGAAACACAGATACGCAGTATTTT.

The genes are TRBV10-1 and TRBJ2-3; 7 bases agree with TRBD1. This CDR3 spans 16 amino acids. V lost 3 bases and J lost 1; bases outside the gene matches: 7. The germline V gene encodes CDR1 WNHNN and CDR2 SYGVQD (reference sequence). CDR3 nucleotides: TGCGCCAGCAGTGACCCGACTACAGGGGGCACAGATACGCAGTATTTT. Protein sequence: CASSDPTTGGTDTQYF.

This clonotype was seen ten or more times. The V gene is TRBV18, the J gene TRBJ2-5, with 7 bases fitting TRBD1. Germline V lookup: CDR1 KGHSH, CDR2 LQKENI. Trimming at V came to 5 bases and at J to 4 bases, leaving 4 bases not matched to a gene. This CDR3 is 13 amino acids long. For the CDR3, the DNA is TGTGCCAGCTCAGCGACAGGGCCAGAGACCCAGTACTTC. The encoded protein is CASSATGPETQYF.

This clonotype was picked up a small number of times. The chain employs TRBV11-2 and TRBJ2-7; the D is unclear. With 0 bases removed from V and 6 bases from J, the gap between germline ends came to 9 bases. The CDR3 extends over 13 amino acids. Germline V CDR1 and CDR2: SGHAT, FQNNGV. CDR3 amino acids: CASSLDLPSEQYF. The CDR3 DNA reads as TGTGCCAGCAGCTTAGATCTCCCCTCCGAGCAGTACTTC.

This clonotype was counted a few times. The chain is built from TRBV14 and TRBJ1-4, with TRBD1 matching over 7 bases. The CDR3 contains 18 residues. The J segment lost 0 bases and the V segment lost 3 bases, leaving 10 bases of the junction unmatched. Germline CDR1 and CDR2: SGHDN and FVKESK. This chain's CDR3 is CASSHGQVSRSTNEKLFF. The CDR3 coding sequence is TGTGCCAGCAGCCATGGACAGGTTTCTCGGTCAACTAATGAAAAACTGTTTTTT.

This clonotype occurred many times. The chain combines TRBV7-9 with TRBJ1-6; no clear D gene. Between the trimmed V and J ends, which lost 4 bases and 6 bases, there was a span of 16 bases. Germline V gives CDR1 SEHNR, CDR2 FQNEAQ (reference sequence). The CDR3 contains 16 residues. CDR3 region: CASSSEPLRGNSPLHF. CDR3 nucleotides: TGTGCCAGCAGCTCCGAGCCCCTTCGGGGTAATTCACCCCTCCACTTT. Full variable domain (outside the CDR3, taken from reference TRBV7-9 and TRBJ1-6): DTGVSQNPRHKITKRGQNVTFRCDPISEHNRLYWYRQTLGQGPEFLTYFQNEAQLEKSRLLSDRFSAERPKGSFSTLEIQRTEQGDSAMYLCASSSEPLRGNSPLHFGNGTRLTVT.

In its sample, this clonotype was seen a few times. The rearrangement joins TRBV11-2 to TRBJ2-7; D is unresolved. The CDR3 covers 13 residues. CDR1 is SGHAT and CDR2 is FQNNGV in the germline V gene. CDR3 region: CLRASFSNPIGDV. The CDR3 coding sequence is TGTCTCCGGGCTTCCTTTAGTAACCCTATTGGGGACGTC.

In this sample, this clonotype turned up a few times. The CDR3: CASSPKGRAFF. The CDR3 nucleotides are TGTGCCAGCAGCCCGAAAGGCAGGGCTTTCTTT. The V and J genes are TRBV28 and TRBJ1-1; D uncertain. Germline CDR1 is MDHEN and CDR2 is SYDVKM. Between the trimmed V and J ends, which lost 6 bases and 11 bases, there was a span of 13 bases. This CDR3 spans 11 amino acids.

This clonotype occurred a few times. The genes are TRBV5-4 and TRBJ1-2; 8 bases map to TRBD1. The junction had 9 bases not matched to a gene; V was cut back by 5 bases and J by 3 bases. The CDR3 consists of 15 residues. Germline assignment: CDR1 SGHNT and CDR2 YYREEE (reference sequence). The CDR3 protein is CASRQGGGHDYGYTF. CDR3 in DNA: TGTGCCAGCAGACAGGGGGGCGGACATGACTATGGCTACACCTTC.

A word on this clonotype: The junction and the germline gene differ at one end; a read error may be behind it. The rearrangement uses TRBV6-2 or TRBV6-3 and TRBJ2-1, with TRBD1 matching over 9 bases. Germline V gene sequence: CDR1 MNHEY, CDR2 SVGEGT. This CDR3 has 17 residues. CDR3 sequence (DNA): TGTGCCTGCAGACCCCGTACAGGGGGCCGGTCCTACAATGAGCAGTTCTTC. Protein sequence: CACRPRTGGRSYNEQFF.